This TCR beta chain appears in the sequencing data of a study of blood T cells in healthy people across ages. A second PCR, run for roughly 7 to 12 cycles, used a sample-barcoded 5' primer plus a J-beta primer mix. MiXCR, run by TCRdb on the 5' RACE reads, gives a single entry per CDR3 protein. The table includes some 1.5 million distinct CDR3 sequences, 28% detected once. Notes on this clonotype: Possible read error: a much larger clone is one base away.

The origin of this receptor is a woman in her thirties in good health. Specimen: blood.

The CDR3 is CAGSQGTVGAGANVLTF. CDR3 DNA sequence: TGCGCCGGCAGCCAAGGGACCGTGGGCGCTGGGGCCAACGTCCTGACTTTC. The chain combines TRBV4-1 with TRBJ2-6; D assignment may be TRBD1 or TRBD2 (5 bases each). There are 17 residues in the CDR3. Germline CDR1 and CDR2: MGHRA and YSYEKL.